These 6 T cell receptor beta chains originate from one sample sequenced in a study of T cell responses to AZD1222 COVID-19 vaccine. Sequencing used immunoSEQ multiplex PCR; TCRdb keeps in-frame clones, though not all of them. The sample comprises tens of thousands of clones, 80% to 90% of which are singletons, and about 14% rests with the top ten. The sample consisted of peripheral blood, taken on day 0 of AZD1222 vaccination. These receptor sequences come from an adult in good health.

The rearrangement links TRBV5-4 to TRBJ2-7, with 12 nucleotides matching TRBD2. The trim removed 3 bases at V and 5 bases at J, leaving 9 bases unmatched. Germline assignment: CDR1 SGHNT and CDR2 YYREEE (reference sequence). The CDR3 contains 16 residues. CDR3 region: CASSSGLAGNLHEQYF. The CDR3 DNA reads as TGTGCCAGCAGCTCTGGACTAGCGGGGAACCTCCACGAGCAGTACTTC.

This chain uses TRBV7-9 with TRBJ2-2; TRBD1 matches 7 bases. Germline values: CDR1 SEHNR, CDR2 FQNEAQ (reference sequence). V gave up 5 bases and J gave up 4 bases; unmatched junction bases: 7. The CDR3 contains 15 residues. The CDR3 is CASSPGGERTGELFF. The DNA of the CDR3 is TGTGCCAGCAGCCCAGGGGGAGAACGCACCGGGGAGCTGTTTTTT.

The chain couples TRBV14 to TRBJ1-5; tentative D call: TRBD1 (5 bases). The CDR3 totals 15 residues. Germline CDR1 and CDR2: SGHDN and FVKESK. V lost 1 base to trimming and J lost 4 bases, with 11 bases between them. Written as DNA, the CDR3 is TGTGCCAGCAGCCAAGCGGGGGGAGCTAATCAGCCCCAGCATTTT. Translated, it gives CASSQAGGANQPQHF.

The chain couples TRBV5-1 to TRBJ2-1; D is unresolved. V lost 1 base and J 10 bases, leaving 15 bases between the germline ends. The CDR3 has 14 residues. CDR1 and CDR2 (germline): SGHRS, YFSETQ. The CDR3: CASSLLSSSWEQFF. CDR3 DNA: TGCGCCAGCAGCTTGCTGAGTAGCTCATGGGAGCAGTTCTTC.

This sequence joins TRBV2 and TRBJ1-2; 10 nucleotides match TRBD1. Germline loops: CDR1 SNHLY, CDR2 FYNNEI. The CDR3 contains 14 residues. V lost 7 bases and J lost 6; bases outside the gene matches: 8. The CDR3 region is CASNGPDRGNGYTF. As DNA, the CDR3 is TGTGCCAGCAATGGGCCGGACAGGGGGAATGGCTACACCTTC.

J is TRBJ2-3 and V is TRBV7-8; D remains ambiguous. CDR3 length equals 14 residues. Trimming stripped 1 base from V and 2 bases from J, with 7 bases between. Germline lookup yields CDR1 SGHVS and CDR2 FQNEAQ. For the CDR3, the DNA is TGTGCCAGCAGCTTAGTAGGCCCCACAGATACGCAGTATTTT. It yields the protein CASSLVGPTDTQYF. Based on the CDR3 plus reference TRBV7-8 and TRBJ2-3, the full variable domain is GAGVSQSPRYKVAKRGQDVALRCDPISGHVSLFWYQQALGQGPEFLTYFQNEAQLDKSGLPSDRFFAERPEGSVSTLKIQRTQQEDSAVYLCASSLVGPTDTQYFGPGTRLTVL.